This TCR beta chain was recorded in a study of shared clonotypes between healthy human individuals. Study context: Used for every donor were three CD4 naive, three CD4 memory, two CD8 naive and one CD8 memory plate.

The CDR3 runs 13 residues. Trimming removed 1 base from V and 1 base from J, with 6 bases in between. Germline V gives CDR1 SGHRS, CDR2 YFSETQ. This table comes from immunoSEQ multiplex PCR, and its TCRdb copy is limited to in-frame clones, with some not included. The sample lists 190,000 or so clones, approximately 60% occurring once. Sequenced: memory CD4+ T cells sorted from blood. As for subset: CD45RA-negative fraction. V and J are TRBV5-1 and TRBJ2-7; the D is unclear. This clonotype originated in a man aged 25-45 years in good health. The CDR3 protein is CASSLLRSYEQYF. DNA for the CDR3: TGCGCCAGCAGCTTGTTGCGGTCCTACGAGCAGTACTTC. Full variable domain (rest looked up from reference TRBV5-1 and TRBJ2-7): KAGVTQTPRYLIKTRGQQVTLSCSPISGHRSVSWYQQTPGQGLQFLFEYFSETQRNKGNFPGRFSGRQFSNSRSEMNVSTLELGDSALYLCASSLLRSYEQYFGPGTRLTVT.